This T cell receptor beta chain is from a study of regulatory T cells in long-lasting Graves disease. Construction of the TCR beta libraries employed iRepertoire HTBI primers in conjunction with Arm-PCR of CDR3 regions. MiXCR was run by TCRdb on the multiplex PCR reads, yielding one entry per CDR3 protein. Of about 420,000 distinct CDR3 sequences detected, less than 20% appear once; the ten largest clones hold around a quarter. This clonotype was counted many times. Antigen: not known. CDR3 length equals 13 residues. In germline, CDR1 is MNHEY, CDR2 SMNVEV (reference sequence). Trimming cost V 2 bases and J 6 bases, with 9 bases left between them. The time point was: newly diagnosed GD, antithyroid drugs for less than 3 months. The TCR library was made from RNA that had been extracted from PBMCs in TRIzol. Study-level findings and limits: The analysis examined peripheral blood only and excluded thyroid tissue.

A further study also used this sample, focusing on T cells in Graves' hyperthyroidism and ophthalmopathy. As reported in that work: A lack of ophthalmopathy progression within 18 months defined stable Graves' hyperthyroidism. Used for diagnoses were clinical symptoms, serum thyroxine and TRAb, thyroid ultrasound and orbital computed tomography. First-round RT-PCR of the TCR CDR3 relied on the HTBI primer set.

The source of this sequence is a woman aged 18-35 years with Graves disease. The V and J genes are TRBV27 and TRBJ2-3; D not resolved. The sequencing here drew on peripheral blood mononuclear cells (PBMCs), taken at new diagnosis, from a patient treated with antithyroid drugs. CDR3 in amino acids: CASSLRPVDTQYF. CDR3 nucleotide sequence: TGTGCCAGCAGTTTAAGGCCCGTCGATACGCAGTATTTT.